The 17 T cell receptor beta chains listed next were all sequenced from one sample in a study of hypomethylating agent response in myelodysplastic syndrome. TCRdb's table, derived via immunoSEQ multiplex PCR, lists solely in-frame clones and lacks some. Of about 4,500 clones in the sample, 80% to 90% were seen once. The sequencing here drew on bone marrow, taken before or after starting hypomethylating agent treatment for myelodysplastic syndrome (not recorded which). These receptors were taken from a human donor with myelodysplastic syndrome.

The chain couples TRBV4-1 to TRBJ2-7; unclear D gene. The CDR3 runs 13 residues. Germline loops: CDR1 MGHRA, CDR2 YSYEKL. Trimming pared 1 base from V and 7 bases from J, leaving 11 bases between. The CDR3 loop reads CASSQVGSGEQYF. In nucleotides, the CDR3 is TGCGCCAGCAGCCAAGTAGGATCGGGTGAGCAGTACTTC.

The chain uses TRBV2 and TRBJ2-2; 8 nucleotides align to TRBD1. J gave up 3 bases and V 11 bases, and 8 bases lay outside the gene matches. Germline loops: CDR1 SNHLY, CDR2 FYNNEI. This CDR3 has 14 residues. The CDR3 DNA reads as TGTGCCGGCGGCAGGGGGCTGGACACCGGGGAGCTGTTTTTT. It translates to CAGGRGLDTGELFF.

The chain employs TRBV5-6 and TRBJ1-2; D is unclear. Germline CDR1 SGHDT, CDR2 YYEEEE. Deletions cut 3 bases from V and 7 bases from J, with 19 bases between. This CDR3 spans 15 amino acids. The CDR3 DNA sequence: TGTGCCAGCAGCTACCCGACGGTAACTATCGCTGGCTACACCTTC. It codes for CASSYPTVTIAGYTF. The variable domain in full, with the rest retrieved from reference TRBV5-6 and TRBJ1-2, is DAGVTQSPTHLIKTRGQQVTLRCSPKSGHDTVSWYQQALGQGPQFIFQYYEEEERQRGNFPDRFSGHQFPNYSSELNVNALLLGDSALYLCASSYPTVTIAGYTFGSGTRLTVV.

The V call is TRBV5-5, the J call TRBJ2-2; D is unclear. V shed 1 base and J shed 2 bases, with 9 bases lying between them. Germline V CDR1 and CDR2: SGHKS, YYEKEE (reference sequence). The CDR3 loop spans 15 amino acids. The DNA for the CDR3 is TGTGCCAGCAGCTTGCGGGCAGCCAACACCGGGGAGCTGTTTTTT. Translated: CASSLRAANTGELFF.

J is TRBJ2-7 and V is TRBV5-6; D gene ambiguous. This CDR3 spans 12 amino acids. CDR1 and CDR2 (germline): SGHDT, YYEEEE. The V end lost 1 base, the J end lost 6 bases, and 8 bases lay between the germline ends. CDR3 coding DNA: TGTGCCAGCAGCTTGAGGATGATCGAGCAGTACTTC. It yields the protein CASSLRMIEQYF. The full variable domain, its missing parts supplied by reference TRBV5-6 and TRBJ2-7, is DAGVTQSPTHLIKTRGQQVTLRCSPKSGHDTVSWYQQALGQGPQFIFQYYEEEERQRGNFPDRFSGHQFPNYSSELNVNALLLGDSALYLCASSLRMIEQYFGPGTRLTVT.

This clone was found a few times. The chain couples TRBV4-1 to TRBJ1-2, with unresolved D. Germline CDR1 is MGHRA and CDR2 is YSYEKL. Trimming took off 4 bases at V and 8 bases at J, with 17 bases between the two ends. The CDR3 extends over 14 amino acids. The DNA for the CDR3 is TGCGCCAGCAGCCGCGCCGATACTTCGGTGGGCTACACCTTC. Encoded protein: CASSRADTSVGYTF.

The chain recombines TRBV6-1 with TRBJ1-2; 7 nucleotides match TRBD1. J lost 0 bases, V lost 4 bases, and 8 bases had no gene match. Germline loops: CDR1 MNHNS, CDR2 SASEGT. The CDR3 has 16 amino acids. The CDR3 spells CASSVPGQQANYGYTF. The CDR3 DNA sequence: TGTGCCAGCAGTGTACCGGGACAGCAAGCTAACTATGGCTACACCTTC.

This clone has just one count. As DNA, the CDR3 is TGTGCTAGTGGGTCTGGGGGCGGTTCCTACGAGCAGTACTTC. It codes for CASGSGGGSYEQYF. The chain couples TRBV12-5 to TRBJ2-7; D might be TRBD1 (6 bases). V dropped 6 bases and J dropped 1 base, with 13 bases sitting between them. CDR3 length: 14 amino acids. Germline V gene lookup returns CDR1 LGHNT and CDR2 FRNRAP.

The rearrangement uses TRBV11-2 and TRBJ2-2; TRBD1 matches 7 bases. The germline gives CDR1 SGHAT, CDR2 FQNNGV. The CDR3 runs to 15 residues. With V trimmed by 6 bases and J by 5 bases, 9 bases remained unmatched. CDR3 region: CASRSTRGTTGELFF. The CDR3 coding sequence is TGTGCCAGCAGGTCCACCAGGGGGACAACCGGGGAGCTGTTTTTT.

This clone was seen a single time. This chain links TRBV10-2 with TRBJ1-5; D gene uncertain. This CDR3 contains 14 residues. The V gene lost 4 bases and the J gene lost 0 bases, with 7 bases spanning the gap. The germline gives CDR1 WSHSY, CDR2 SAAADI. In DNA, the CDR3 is TGCGCCAGCAGTGGGACTATTAGCAATCAGCCCCAGCATTTT. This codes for CASSGTISNQPQHF.

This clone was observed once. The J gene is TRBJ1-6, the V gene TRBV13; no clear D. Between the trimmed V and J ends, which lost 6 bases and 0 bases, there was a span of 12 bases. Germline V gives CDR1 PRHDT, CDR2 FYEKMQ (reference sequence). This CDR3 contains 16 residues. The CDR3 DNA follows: TGTGCCAGCAGTCGGCGGAGTGGCTCCTATAATTCACCCCTCCACTTT. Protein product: CASSRRSGSYNSPLHF. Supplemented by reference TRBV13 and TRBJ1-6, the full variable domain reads AAGVIQSPRHLIKEKRETATLKCYPIPRHDTVYWYQQGPGQDPQFLISFYEKMQSDKGSIPDRFSAQQFSDYHSELNMSSLELGDSALYFCASSRRSGSYNSPLHFGNGTRLTVT.

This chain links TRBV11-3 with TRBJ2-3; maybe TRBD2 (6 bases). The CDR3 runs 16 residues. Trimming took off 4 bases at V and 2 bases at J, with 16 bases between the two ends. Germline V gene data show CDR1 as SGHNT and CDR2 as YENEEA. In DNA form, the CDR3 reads TGTGCCAGCAGCTCGGACTATCCCCACTACACAGATACGCAGTATTTT. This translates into CASSSDYPHYTDTQYF.

The CDR3 sequence: CASSLAGWGKEQFF. For the CDR3, the DNA is TGTGCCAGCAGCTTAGCGGGTTGGGGGAAAGAGCAGTTCTTC. The rearrangement uses TRBV7-6 and TRBJ2-1; D tentatively reads TRBD1 or TRBD2 (5 bases each). Trimming shortened V by 0 bases and J by 10 bases, and 13 bases separated the two germline ends. Per the germline V gene, CDR1 is SGHVS and CDR2 is FNYEAQ. CDR3 length: 14 residues.

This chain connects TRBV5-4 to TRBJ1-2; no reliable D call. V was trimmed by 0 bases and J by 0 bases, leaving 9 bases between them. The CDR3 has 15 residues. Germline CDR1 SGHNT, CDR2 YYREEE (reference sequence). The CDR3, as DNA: TGTGCCAGCAGCTTGGGCGTTACCACTAACTATGGCTACACCTTC. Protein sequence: CASSLGVTTNYGYTF.

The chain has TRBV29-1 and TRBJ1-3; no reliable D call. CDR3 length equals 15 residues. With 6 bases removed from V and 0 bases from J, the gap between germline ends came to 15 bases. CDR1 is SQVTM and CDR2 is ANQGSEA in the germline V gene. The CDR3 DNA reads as TGCAGCGTGGGCGATGGACTAGTCTCTGGAAACACCATATATTTT. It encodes CSVGDGLVSGNTIYF.

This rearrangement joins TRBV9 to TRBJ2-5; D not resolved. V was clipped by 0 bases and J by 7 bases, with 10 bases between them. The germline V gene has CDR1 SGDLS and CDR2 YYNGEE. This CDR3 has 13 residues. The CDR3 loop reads CASSVVTAGTQYF. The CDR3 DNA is TGTGCCAGCAGCGTAGTGACGGCCGGGACCCAGTACTTC.

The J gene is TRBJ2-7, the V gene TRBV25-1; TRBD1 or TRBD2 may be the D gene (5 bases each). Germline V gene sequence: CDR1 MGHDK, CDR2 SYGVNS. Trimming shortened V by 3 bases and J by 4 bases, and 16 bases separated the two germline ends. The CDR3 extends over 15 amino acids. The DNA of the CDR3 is TGTGCCAGCAGTGACCCCCAGGGCTGGGGGTACGAGCAGTACTTC. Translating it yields CASSDPQGWGYEQYF.